The 18 T cell receptor beta chains below come from one sample, sequenced in a study of T cell repertoires and Cas9 in healthy adults. Generated by immunoSEQ multiplex PCR, the TCRdb table keeps only in-frame clones and is missing some. Of over 12,000 clones in the sample, 85% to 90% are singletons; the top ten hold roughly 1.5%. Sequenced input: Tregs (CD4+, CD25+, CD127-, CD137-, CD154-) from PBMCs; culture status not recorded. These receptors all come from a human donor in good health.

This clone was seen a single time. The chain uses TRBV7-6 and TRBJ2-1; perhaps D is TRBD1 or TRBD2 (5 bases each). Trimming shortened V by 5 bases and J by 8 bases, and 16 bases separated the two germline ends. Germline lookup yields CDR1 SGHVS and CDR2 FNYEAQ. The CDR3 runs 14 residues. The CDR3 region has the DNA TGTGCCAGCAGCCCCCAGGGTCGGGGCGATGAGCAGTTCTTC. It encodes CASSPQGRGDEQFF.

This chain connects TRBV16 to TRBJ2-3; possibly TRBD1 or TRBD2 for D (5 bases each). V lost 1 base, J lost 6 bases, and 8 bases lay in between. Germline V gives CDR1 KGHSY, CDR2 FQNENV. The CDR3 totals 13 residues. The CDR3: CASSQLEGDTQYF. The CDR3 DNA reads as TGTGCCAGCAGCCAATTAGAGGGGGATACGCAGTATTTT.

The chain links TRBV28 to TRBJ1-1, with D perhaps TRBD1 (6 bases). The germline CDR1 and CDR2 sequences are MDHEN and SYDVKM. CDR3 length: 12 residues. V lost 5 bases and J lost 5, with 9 bases in between. CDR3 sequence (DNA): TGTGCCAGCAGTGAACAGGGAACTGAAGCTTTCTTT. Protein: CASSEQGTEAFF.

The chain is built from TRBV6-1 and TRBJ2-2, with D uncertain. Germline values: CDR1 MNHNS, CDR2 SASEGT. This CDR3 is built from 13 residues. V was trimmed by 4 bases and J by 5 bases, leaving 8 bases between them. CDR3 sequence: CASSGGRTGELFF. The CDR3, as DNA: TGTGCCAGCAGTGGAGGCAGAACCGGGGAGCTGTTTTTT.

The chain couples TRBV4-1 to TRBJ1-2; D gene uncertain. Per the germline V gene, CDR1 is MGHRA and CDR2 is YSYEKL. CDR3 length: 15 amino acids. Trimming pared 6 bases from V and 6 bases from J, leaving 20 bases between. CDR3: CASSRDGLERDGYTF. In DNA, the CDR3 is TGCGCCAGCAGTCGCGACGGACTGGAGAGGGATGGCTACACCTTC.

The chain combines TRBV7-2 with TRBJ1-1; possible D gene TRBD1, 5 bases. The CDR3 sequence is 15 residues long. The V end lost 5 bases, the J end lost 0 bases, and 13 bases lay between the germline ends. CDR1 is SGHTA and CDR2 is FQGNSA in the germline V gene. CDR3: CASSLWDVVNTEAFF. The CDR3, as DNA: TGTGCCAGCAGCCTTTGGGACGTAGTGAACACTGAAGCTTTCTTT.

The rearrangement joins TRBV27 to TRBJ1-5; possible D gene TRBD1, 5 bases. V was cut by 0 bases and J by 6 bases, with 12 bases left in between. This CDR3 spans 15 amino acids. Germline loops: CDR1 MNHEY, CDR2 SMNVEV (reference sequence). CDR3 amino acids: CASSLSPGGSQPQHF. CDR3 sequence (DNA): TGTGCCAGCAGTTTATCACCCGGGGGATCTCAGCCCCAGCATTTT.

Only one count was recorded for this clone. CDR3 coding DNA: TGTGCCAGCAGCCCGCGCCCGCGCCGACTAGCGGGGAAGGGAGATACGCAGTATTTT. Its protein is CASSPRPRRLAGKGDTQYF. The V gene is TRBV9, the J gene TRBJ2-3; 11 bases agree with TRBD2. Germline V gene lookup returns CDR1 SGDLS and CDR2 YYNGEE. Trimming removed 4 bases from V and 5 bases from J; junction bases left unmatched: 18. The CDR3 contains 19 residues.

The chain carries TRBV4-3 and TRBJ2-3; either TRBD1 or TRBD2 may fit D (5 bases each). Germline loops: CDR1 LGHNA, CDR2 YSLEER. The CDR3 consists of 16 residues. Trimming cost V 0 bases and J 6 bases, with 16 bases left between them. DNA of the CDR3: TGCGCCAGCAGCCAAGACGAGGGACGGGCCAAGGATACGCAGTATTTT. This sequence encodes CASSQDEGRAKDTQYF.

The chain uses TRBV15 and TRBJ1-6, with no clear D. Germline loops: CDR1 LNHNV, CDR2 YYDKDF (reference sequence). Trimming cost V 0 bases and J 14 bases, with 8 bases left between them. There are 12 residues in the CDR3. The CDR3 nucleotides are TGTGCCACCAGCAGAGAAATCGGGGCCCTCCACTTT. It is translated as CATSREIGALHF.

CDR3 in DNA: TGTGCCAGCAGCCCACGACAGGGGTCAGGTTTTGGCTACACCTTC. It encodes CASSPRQGSGFGYTF. This chain joins TRBV4-2 and TRBJ1-2; 8 positions agree with TRBD1. The CDR3 consists of 15 residues. V trimming: 4 bases; J trimming: 7 bases; junction bases outside the gene matches: 11. Germline V gene lookup returns CDR1 LGHNA and CDR2 YNFKEQ.

This clone was counted only a few times. This chain uses TRBV27 with TRBJ1-1, with D possibly being TRBD1 (5 bases). V lost 1 base and J 4 bases, leaving 10 bases between the germline ends. The CDR3 has 14 amino acids. Germline V gives CDR1 MNHEY, CDR2 SMNVEV (reference sequence). The DNA for the CDR3 is TGTGCCAGCAGTTTATTCGGGGGGGGCACTGAAGCTTTCTTT. Protein: CASSLFGGGTEAFF.

The genes are TRBV28 and TRBJ2-1; D remains unclear. This CDR3 is built from 16 residues. Per the germline V gene, CDR1 is MDHEN and CDR2 is SYDVKM. Trimming stripped 7 bases from V and 0 bases from J, with 16 bases between. In DNA, the CDR3 is TGTGCCAGCACCCAAAACCCCACTTACTCCTACAATGAGCAGTTCTTC. This translates into CASTQNPTYSYNEQFF. Drawing the rest from reference TRBV28 and TRBJ2-1, the complete variable domain is DVKVTQSSRYLVKRTGEKVFLECVQDMDHENMFWYRQDPGLGLRLIYFSYDVKMKEKGDIPEGYSVSREKKERFSLILESASTNQTSMYLCASTQNPTYSYNEQFFGPGTRLTVL.

The gene calls are TRBV7-2 and TRBJ1-1, with a possible D match to TRBD1 (6 bases). This CDR3 contains 13 residues. In germline, CDR1 is SGHTA, CDR2 FQGNSA. V lost 3 bases, J lost 1 base, and 6 bases lay in between. In nucleotides, the CDR3 is TGTGCCAGCAGCTTGGGACAGAACACTGAAGCTTTCTTT. Translated, it gives CASSLGQNTEAFF. Together with reference TRBV7-2 and TRBJ1-1, the CDR3 gives the full variable domain: GAGVSQSPSNKVTEKGKDVELRCDPISGHTALYWYRQSLGQGLEFLIYFQGNSAPDKSGLPSDRFSAERTGGSVSTLTIQRTQQEDSAVYLCASSLGQNTEAFFGQGTRLTVV.

The CDR3 sequence: CASRETRVVNQPQHF. For the CDR3, the DNA is TGTGCCAGCAGGGAAACCAGGGTGGTCAATCAGCCCCAGCATTTT. This rearrangement joins TRBV6-1 to TRBJ1-5; weak D call: TRBD1 (5 bases). Trimming removed 6 bases from V and 3 bases from J, with 15 bases in between. Germline loops: CDR1 MNHNS, CDR2 SASEGT. CDR3 length: 15 amino acids.

The chain is built from TRBV7-3 and TRBJ2-2; D not certain. The CDR3 contains 14 residues. The germline CDR1 and CDR2 sequences are SGHTA and FQGTGA. Trimming took 5 bases from V and 4 from J, leaving 11 bases between them. CDR3: CASSPLVSTGELFF. The CDR3 coding sequence is TGTGCCAGCAGCCCCCTCGTGAGCACCGGGGAGCTGTTTTTT.

V is TRBV5-1 and J is TRBJ2-5; a possible D gene is TRBD1 (5 bases). The J call may be mistaken, given a closer DNA end match to TRBJ2-7. This CDR3 comprises 13 residues. Germline V gives CDR1 SGHRS, CDR2 YFSETQ. The CDR3 reads CASSFRQSYEQYF. In DNA form, the CDR3 reads TGCGCCAGCAGCTTCCGACAGTCCTACGAGCAGTACTTC.

V and J are TRBV29-1 and TRBJ1-1, with 8 positions matching TRBD1. Trimming took 7 bases from V and 0 from J; bases not matched to a gene: 1. Germline assignment: CDR1 SQVTM and CDR2 ANQGSEA. The CDR3 runs 12 residues. CDR3 DNA sequence: TGCAGCGCACAGGGGGTGAACACTGAAGCTTTCTTT. Its translation is CSAQGVNTEAFF.